This section outlines one T cell receptor beta chain sequence together with its context. Its antigen is undetermined. This entry is derived from a study of response to subunit inactivated influenza vaccine. TCRdb independently ran MiXCR on the RT-PCR reads; one entry per CDR3 protein. The sample contains roughly 170,000 distinct CDR3 sequences, approximately 9.2% of which appear only once. General study results and limits: Each seasonal influenza vaccination recruits few new T cells, the authors suggested.

After removal of 5 bases from V and 6 bases from J, the junction contained 8 bases not matched to a gene. The CDR3 contains 14 residues. The germline V gene has CDR1 MNHEY and CDR2 SVGEGT. This specimen consisted of non-naive T cells sorted from PBMCs, obtained on the day of vaccination. This receptor was taken from a man in his fifties or sixties who received an inactivated influenza vaccine. The chain uses TRBV6-2 or TRBV6-3 and TRBJ2-7; 9 nucleotides agree with TRBD1. CDR3 amino acids: CASSKDRGRVEQYF. The CDR3 DNA follows: TGTGCCAGCAGTAAGGACAGGGGTCGCGTCGAGCAGTACTTC.